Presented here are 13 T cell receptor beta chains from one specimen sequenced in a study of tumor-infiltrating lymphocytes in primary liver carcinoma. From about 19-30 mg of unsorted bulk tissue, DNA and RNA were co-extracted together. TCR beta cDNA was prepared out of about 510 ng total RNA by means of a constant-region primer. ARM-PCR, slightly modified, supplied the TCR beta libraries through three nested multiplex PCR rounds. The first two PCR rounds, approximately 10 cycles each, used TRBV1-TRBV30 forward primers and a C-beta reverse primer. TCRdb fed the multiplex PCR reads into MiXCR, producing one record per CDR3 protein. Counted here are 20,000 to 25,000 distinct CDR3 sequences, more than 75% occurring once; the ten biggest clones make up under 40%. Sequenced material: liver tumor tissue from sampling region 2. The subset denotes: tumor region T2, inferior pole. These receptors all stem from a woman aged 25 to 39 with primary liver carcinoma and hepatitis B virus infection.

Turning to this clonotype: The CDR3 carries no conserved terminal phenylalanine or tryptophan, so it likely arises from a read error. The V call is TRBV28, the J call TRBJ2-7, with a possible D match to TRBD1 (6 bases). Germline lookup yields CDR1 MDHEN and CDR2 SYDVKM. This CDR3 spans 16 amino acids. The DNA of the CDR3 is TGTGCCAGCAGTTTATCGACCGGCGGACAGCCCTACGAACAGTACTCC. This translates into CASSLSTGGQPYEQYS.

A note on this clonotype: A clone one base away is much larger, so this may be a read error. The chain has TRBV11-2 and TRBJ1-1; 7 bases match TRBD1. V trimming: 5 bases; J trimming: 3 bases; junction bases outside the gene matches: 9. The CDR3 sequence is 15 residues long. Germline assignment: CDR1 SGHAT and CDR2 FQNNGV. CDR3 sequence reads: CASSPGTEWDTEAFF. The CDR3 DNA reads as TGTGCCAGCAGCCCCGGGACAGAGTGGGACACTGAAGCTTTCTTT.

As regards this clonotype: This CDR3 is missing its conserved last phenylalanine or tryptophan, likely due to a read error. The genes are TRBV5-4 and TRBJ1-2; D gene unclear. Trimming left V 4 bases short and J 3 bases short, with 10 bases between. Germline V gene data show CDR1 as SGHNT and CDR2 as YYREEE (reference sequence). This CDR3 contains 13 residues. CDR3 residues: CASSTLHDYGYTS. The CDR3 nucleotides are TGTGCCAGCAGCACACTCCACGACTATGGCTACACCTCC.

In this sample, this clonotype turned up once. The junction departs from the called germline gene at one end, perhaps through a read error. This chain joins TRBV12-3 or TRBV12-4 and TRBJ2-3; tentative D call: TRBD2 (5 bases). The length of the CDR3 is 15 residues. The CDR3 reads CTSSFPPPSIDTQYF. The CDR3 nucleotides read TGTACCAGCAGTTTTCCACCTCCTAGCATAGATACGCAGTATTTT.

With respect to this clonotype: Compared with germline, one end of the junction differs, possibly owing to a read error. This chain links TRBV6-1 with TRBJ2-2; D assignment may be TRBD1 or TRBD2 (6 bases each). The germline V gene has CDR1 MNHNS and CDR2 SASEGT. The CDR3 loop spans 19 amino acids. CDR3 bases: TGTGCCAGTAGTGAAACCCTTCCCGGGGGCACCGTGAACACCGGGGAGCTGTTTTTT. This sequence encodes CASSETLPGGTVNTGELFF.

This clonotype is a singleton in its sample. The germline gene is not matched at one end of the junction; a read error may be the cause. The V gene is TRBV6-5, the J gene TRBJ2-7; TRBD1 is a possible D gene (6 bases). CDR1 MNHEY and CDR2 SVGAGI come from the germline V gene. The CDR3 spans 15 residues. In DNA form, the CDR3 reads TGTACCAGCAGTTACAAGGACAGCGGCTCCTACGAGCACTACTTC. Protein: CTSSYKDSGSYEHYF.

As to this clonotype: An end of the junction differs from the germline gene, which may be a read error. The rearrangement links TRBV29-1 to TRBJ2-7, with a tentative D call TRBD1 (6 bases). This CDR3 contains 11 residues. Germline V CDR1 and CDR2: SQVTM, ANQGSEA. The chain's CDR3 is CSVGTRHEQYF. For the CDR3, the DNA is TGTAGCGTCGGGACAAGGCATGAGCAGTACTTC.

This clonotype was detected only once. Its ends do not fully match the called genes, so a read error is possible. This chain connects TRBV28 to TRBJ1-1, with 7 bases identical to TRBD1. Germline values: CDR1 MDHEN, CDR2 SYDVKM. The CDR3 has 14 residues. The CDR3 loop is CASSLLQGNIEAFF. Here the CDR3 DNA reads TGTGCCAGCAGCTTATTACAGGGGAACATTGAAGCTTTCTTT. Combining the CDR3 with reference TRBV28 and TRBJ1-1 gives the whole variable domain DVKVTQSSRYLVKRTGEKVFLECVQDMDHENMFWYRQDPGLGLRLIYFSYDVKMKEKGDIPEGYSVSREKKERFSLILESASTNQTSMYLCASSLLQGNIEAFFGQGTRLTVV.

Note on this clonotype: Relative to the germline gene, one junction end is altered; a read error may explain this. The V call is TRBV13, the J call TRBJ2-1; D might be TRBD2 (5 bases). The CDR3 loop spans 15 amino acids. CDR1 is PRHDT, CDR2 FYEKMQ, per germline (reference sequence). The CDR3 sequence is CASSSERSPYNERFF. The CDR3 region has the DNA TGTGCCAGCAGCTCCGAGCGGAGCCCCTACAATGAGCGGTTCTTC.

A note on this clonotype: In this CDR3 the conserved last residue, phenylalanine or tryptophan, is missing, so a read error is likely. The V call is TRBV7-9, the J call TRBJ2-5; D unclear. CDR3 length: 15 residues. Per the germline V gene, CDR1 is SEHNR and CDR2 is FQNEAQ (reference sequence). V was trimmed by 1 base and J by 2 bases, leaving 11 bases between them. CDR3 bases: TGTGCCAGCAGCTTAGTCTGGCACTTTCAAGAGACCCAGTACTCC. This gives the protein CASSLVWHFQETQYS.

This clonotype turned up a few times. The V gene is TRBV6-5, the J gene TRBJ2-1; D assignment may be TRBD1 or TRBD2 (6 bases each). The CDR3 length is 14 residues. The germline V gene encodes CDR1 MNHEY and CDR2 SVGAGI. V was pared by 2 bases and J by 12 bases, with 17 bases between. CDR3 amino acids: CASSYGKGGRGQFF. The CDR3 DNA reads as TGTGCCAGCAGTTACGGGAAGGGGGGCCGTGGGCAGTTCTTC.

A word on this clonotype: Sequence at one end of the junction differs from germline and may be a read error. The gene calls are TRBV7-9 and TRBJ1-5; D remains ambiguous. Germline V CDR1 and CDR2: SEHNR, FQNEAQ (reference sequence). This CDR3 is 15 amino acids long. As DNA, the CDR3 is TGTGCCAACAGCTTGACGATCGGGAGGAGTCAGCCCCAGCATTTT. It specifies CANSLTIGRSQPQHF.

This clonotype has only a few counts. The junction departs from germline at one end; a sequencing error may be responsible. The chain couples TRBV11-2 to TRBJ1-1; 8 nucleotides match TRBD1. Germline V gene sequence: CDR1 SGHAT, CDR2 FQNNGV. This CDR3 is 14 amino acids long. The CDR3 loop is CTSRYTGGKAGAFF. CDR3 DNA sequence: TGTACCAGCAGATATACAGGGGGGAAGGCTGGAGCTTTCTTT. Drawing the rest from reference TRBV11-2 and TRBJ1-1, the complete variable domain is EAGVAQSPRYKIIEKRQSVAFWCNPISGHATLYWYQQILGQGPKLLIQFQNNGVVDDSQLPKDRFSAERLKGVDSTLKIQPAKLEDSAVYLCTSRYTGGKAGAFFGQGTRLTVV.